These T cell receptor beta chains were read from a single sample in a study of T cell responses to AZD1222 COVID-19 vaccine. TCRdb's copy holds only in-frame clones and misses some; the assay was immunoSEQ multiplex PCR. The profile shows around 35,000 clones, just over 85% of them singletons. The sequences come from peripheral blood, collected 28 days after the second AZD1222 dose. Every receptor here comes from an adult who received the AZD1222 COVID-19 vaccine. CDR3s include the opening cysteine and the closing phenylalanine or tryptophan. Fields, in order: V gene, D gene, J gene, clone size, CDR3 protein, CDR3 DNA. D genes are given only for firm matches. Some rows have no size entry. The others give once, few or many, or a class for an expanded clone.

v_call: TRBV7-9; d_call: TRBD2; j_call: TRBJ2-7; clone_size: -; cdr3_aa: CASSPSSGRASMYEQYF; cdr3_nt: TGTGCCAGCAGCCCTTCTAGCGGGAGGGCCTCAATGTACGAGCAGTACTTC
v_call: TRBV29-1; d_call: -; j_call: TRBJ2-1; clone_size: -; cdr3_aa: CSVEEAEQFF; cdr3_nt: TGCAGCGTGGAGGAGGCTGAGCAGTTCTTC
v_call: TRBV6-5; d_call: -; j_call: TRBJ2-2; clone_size: -; cdr3_aa: CASTWANTGELFF; cdr3_nt: TGTGCCAGCACCTGGGCAAACACCGGGGAGCTGTTTTTT
v_call: TRBV24-1; d_call: TRBD1; j_call: TRBJ2-7; clone_size: -; cdr3_aa: CATSDFGIGDRSSYEQYF; cdr3_nt: TGTGCCACCAGTGATTTCGGGATCGGGGACAGAAGCTCCTACGAGCAGTACTTC
v_call: TRBV5-4; d_call: TRBD2; j_call: TRBJ2-7; clone_size: -; cdr3_aa: CASSLGLAGPYEQYF; cdr3_nt: TGTGCCAGCAGCTTAGGACTAGCGGGCCCCTACGAGCAGTACTTC
v_call: TRBV24-1; d_call: TRBD2; j_call: TRBJ2-1; clone_size: -; cdr3_aa: CATSEHPGLAGGLVNEQFF; cdr3_nt: TGTGCCACCAGTGAGCATCCAGGACTAGCGGGAGGGCTGGTCAATGAGCAGTTCTTC
v_call: TRBV9; d_call: -; j_call: TRBJ2-5; clone_size: -; cdr3_aa: CASSASAGPTTQYF; cdr3_nt: TGTGCCAGCAGCGCTTCGGCAGGTCCGACGACCCAGTACTTC
v_call: TRBV3-1/TRBV3-2; d_call: TRBD2; j_call: TRBJ2-1; clone_size: -; cdr3_aa: CASSQDLAGAQFF; cdr3_nt: TGTGCCAGCAGCCAAGATTTAGCGGGAGCTCAGTTCTTC
v_call: TRBV7-2; d_call: -; j_call: TRBJ2-2; clone_size: -; cdr3_aa: CASSYYTGELFF; cdr3_nt: TGTGCCAGCAGTTATTACACCGGGGAGCTGTTTTTT
v_call: TRBV4-1; d_call: -; j_call: TRBJ1-1; clone_size: -; cdr3_aa: CASSQGVNTEAFF; cdr3_nt: TGCGCCAGCAGCCAAGGAGTGAACACTGAAGCTTTCTTT
v_call: TRBV19; d_call: -; j_call: TRBJ1-5; clone_size: -; cdr3_aa: CASSVIIGGNQPQHF; cdr3_nt: TGTGCCAGTAGTGTTATCATCGGAGGTAATCAGCCCCAGCATTTT
v_call: TRBV5-1; d_call: -; j_call: TRBJ2-3; clone_size: -; cdr3_aa: CASSLRLGDTQYF; cdr3_nt: TGCGCCAGCAGCTTGCGGTTGGGAGATACGCAGTATTTT
v_call: TRBV19; d_call: -; j_call: TRBJ2-2; clone_size: -; cdr3_aa: CASSLSGPNTGELFF; cdr3_nt: -
v_call: TRBV20-1; d_call: TRBD2; j_call: TRBJ2-5; clone_size: once; cdr3_aa: CSSSPGGTQYF; cdr3_nt: TGCAGTTCGAGTCCGGGAGGGACCCAGTACTTC
v_call: TRBV5-1; d_call: -; j_call: TRBJ2-7; clone_size: -; cdr3_aa: CASSLSGGPSGEQYF; cdr3_nt: TGCGCCAGCAGCCTCTCCGGGGGGCCCTCTGGCGAGCAGTACTTC
v_call: TRBV2; d_call: TRBD2; j_call: TRBJ2-2; clone_size: -; cdr3_aa: CASRSLAGIKAGELFF; cdr3_nt: TGTGCCAGCAGGAGTCTAGCGGGCATAAAAGCCGGGGAGCTGTTTTTT
v_call: TRBV5-1; d_call: TRBD2; j_call: TRBJ2-3; clone_size: -; cdr3_aa: CASSFPGAGGLSTDTQYF; cdr3_nt: TGCGCCAGCAGCTTCCCAGGAGCGGGGGGTCTCTCAACAGATACGCAGTATTTT
v_call: TRBV6-1; d_call: TRBD2; j_call: TRBJ2-5; clone_size: -; cdr3_aa: CASRPGGQETQYF; cdr3_nt: TGTGCCAGCAGACCGGGAGGACAAGAGACCCAGTACTTC
v_call: TRBV27; d_call: -; j_call: TRBJ1-1; clone_size: -; cdr3_aa: CASSLYRETEAFF; cdr3_nt: TGTGCCAGCAGTTTATACAGGGAAACTGAAGCTTTCTTT
v_call: TRBV19; d_call: -; j_call: TRBJ1-2; clone_size: -; cdr3_aa: CASSIYLGEDGYTF; cdr3_nt: TGTGCCAGTAGTATATATCTCGGGGAGGATGGCTACACCTTC
v_call: TRBV6-5; d_call: TRBD1; j_call: TRBJ1-2; clone_size: -; cdr3_aa: CASSSADRGERYTF; cdr3_nt: TGTGCCAGCAGTTCCGCTGACAGGGGGGAGCGCTACACCTTC
v_call: TRBV3-1/TRBV3-2; d_call: TRBD1; j_call: TRBJ1-2; clone_size: once; cdr3_aa: CASSRTGGAYGYTF; cdr3_nt: TGTGCCAGCAGCCGGACAGGTGGAGCCTATGGCTACACCTTC